This T cell receptor (beta chain) was obtained from a study of cytomegalovirus exposure and HLA in healthy donors. Study-level points and caveats: The dataset shows that most TCR sequences were rare, while some public TCRs occurred in many donors. Exclusion as indistinguishable affected some V segments, including TRBV6-2 and TRBV6-3.

As regards this clone: Its antigen is not identified.

Per the germline V gene, CDR1 is MNHNS and CDR2 is SASEGT. V was pared by 2 bases and J by 4 bases, with 12 bases between. The CDR3 covers 15 residues. The PCR ran on 60 Vbeta and 13 Jbeta primers. In the source study's methods: Unique TCR beta chains numbered around 80 million in a later analysis, with around 11 million shared. Method: immunoSEQ multiplex PCR; TCRdb's copy keeps in-frame clones and lacks some. V, J and clone size derive from that table, while D and trimming were established from the DNA sequence. The sample has around 70,000 clones. The receptor comes from a middle-aged woman in good health and CMV-seropositive. The V gene is TRBV6-1, the J gene TRBJ1-5; D is ambiguous. Input material: PBMCs. The CDR3 nucleotides are TGTGCCAGCAGTGAATCGATTGGCGGGAATCAGCCCCAGCATTTT. It yields the protein CASSESIGGNQPQHF.